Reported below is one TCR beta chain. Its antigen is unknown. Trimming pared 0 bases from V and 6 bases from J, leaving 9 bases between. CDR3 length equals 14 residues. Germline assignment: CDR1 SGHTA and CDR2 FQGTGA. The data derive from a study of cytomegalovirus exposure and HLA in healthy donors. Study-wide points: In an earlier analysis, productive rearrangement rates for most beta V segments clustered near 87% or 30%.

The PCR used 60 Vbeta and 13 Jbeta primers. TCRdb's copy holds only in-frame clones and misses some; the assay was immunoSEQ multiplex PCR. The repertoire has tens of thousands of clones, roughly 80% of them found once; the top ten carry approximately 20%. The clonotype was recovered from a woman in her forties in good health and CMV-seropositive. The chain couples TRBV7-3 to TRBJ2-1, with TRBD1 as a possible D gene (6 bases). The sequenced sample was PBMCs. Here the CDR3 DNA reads TGTGCCAGCAGCTTAACTCAGGACAGCAATGAGCAGTTCTTC. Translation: CASSLTQDSNEQFF.